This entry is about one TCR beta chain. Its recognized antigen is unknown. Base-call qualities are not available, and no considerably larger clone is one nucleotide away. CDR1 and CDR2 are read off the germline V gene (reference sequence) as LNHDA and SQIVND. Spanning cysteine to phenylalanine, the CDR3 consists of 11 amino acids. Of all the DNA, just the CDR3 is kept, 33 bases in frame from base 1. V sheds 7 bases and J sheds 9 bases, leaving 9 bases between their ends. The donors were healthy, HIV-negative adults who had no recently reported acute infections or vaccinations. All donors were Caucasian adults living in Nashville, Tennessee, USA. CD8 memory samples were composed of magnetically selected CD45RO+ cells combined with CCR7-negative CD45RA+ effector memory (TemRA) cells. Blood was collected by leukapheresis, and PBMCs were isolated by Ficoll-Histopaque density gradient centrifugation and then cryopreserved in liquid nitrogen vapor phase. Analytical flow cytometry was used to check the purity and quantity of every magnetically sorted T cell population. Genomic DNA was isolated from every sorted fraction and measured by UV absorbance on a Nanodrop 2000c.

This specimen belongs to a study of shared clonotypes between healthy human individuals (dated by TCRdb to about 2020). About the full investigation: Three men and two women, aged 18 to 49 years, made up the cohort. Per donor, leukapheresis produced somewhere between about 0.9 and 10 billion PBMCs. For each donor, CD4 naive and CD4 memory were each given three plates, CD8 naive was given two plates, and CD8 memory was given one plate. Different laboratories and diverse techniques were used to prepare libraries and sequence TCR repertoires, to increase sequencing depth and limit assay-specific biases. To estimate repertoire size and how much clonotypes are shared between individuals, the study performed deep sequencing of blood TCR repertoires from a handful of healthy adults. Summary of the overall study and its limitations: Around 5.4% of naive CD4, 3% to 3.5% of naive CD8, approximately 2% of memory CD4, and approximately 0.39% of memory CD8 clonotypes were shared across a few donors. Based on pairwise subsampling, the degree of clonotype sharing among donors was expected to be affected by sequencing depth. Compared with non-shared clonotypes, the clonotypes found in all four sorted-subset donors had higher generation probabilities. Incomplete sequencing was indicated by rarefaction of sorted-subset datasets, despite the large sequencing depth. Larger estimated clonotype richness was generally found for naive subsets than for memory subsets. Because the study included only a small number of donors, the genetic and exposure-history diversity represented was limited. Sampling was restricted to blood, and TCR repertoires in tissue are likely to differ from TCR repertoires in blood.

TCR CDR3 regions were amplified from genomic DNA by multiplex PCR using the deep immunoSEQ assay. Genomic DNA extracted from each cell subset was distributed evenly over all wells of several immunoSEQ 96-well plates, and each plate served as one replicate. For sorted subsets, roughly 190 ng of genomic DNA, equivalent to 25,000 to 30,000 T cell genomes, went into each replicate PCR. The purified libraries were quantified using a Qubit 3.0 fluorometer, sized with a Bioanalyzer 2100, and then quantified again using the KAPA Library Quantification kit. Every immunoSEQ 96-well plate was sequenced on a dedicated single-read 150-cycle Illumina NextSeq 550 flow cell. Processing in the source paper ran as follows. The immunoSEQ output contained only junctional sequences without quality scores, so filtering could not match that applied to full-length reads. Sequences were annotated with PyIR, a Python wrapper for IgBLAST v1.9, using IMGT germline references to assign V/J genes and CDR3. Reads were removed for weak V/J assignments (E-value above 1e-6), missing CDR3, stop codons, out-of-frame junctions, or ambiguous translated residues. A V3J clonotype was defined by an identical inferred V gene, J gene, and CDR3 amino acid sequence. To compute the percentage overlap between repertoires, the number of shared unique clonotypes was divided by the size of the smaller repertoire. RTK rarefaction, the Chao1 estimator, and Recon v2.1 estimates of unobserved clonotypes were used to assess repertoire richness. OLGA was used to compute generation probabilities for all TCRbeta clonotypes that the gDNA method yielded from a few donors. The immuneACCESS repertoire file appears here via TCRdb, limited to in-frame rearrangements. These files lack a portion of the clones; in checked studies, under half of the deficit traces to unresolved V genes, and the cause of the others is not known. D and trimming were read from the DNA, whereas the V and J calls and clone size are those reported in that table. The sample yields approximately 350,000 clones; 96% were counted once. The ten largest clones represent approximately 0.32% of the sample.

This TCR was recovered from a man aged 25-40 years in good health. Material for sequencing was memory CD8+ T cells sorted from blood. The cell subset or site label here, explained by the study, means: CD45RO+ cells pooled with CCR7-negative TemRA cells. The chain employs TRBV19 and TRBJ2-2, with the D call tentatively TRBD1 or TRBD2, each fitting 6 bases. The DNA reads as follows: TGTGCCAGTATTCGGGGGCGGGAGCTGTTTTTT. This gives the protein CASIRGRELFF.